Listed below are T cell receptor beta chains from one sample, sequenced in a study of CD8 T cells in Susac syndrome. TCRdb reanalysed the immunoSEQ multiplex PCR reads using MiXCR and keeps one entry per CDR3 protein. The sample has fewer than 250,000 distinct CDR3 sequences, approximately 94% seen once; the top ten hold 0.1%. The specimen sequenced was CD4+ T cells from PBMCs. These TCRs come from a human donor in good health. The CDR3 runs from the conserved cysteine through the conserved F or W. D genes are given only for firm matches. Size is omitted from some rows. Given values are once, few, many or a class for expanded clones.

V,J,length,size,D,CDR3,DNA
TRBV3-1,TRBJ1-6,12,.,.,CASSQDESPLHF,TGTGCCAGCAGCCAAGATGAATCACCCCTCCACTTT
TRBV15,TRBJ2-7,15,.,.,CATSREGARSYEQYF,TGTGCCACCAGCAGAGAAGGGGCGCGGTCGTACGAGCAGTACTTC
TRBV19,TRBJ1-6,16,.,.,CASSPRAPTANSPLHF,TGTGCCAGTAGTCCCCGGGCCCCGACGGCGAATTCACCCCTCCACTTT
TRBV15,TRBJ2-1,15,.,.,CATSRDGGPYNEQFF,TGTGCCACCAGCAGAGACGGGGGGCCCTACAATGAGCAGTTCTTC
TRBV30,TRBJ1-1,15,.,TRBD1,CAWSGDRAVNTEAFF,TGTGCCTGGAGTGGGGACAGGGCAGTGAACACTGAAGCTTTCTTT
TRBV7-2,TRBJ2-7,17,once,.,CASSFLLARGSSPEQYF,TGTGCCAGCAGCTTCCTGCTCGCAAGGGGGTCGTCCCCCGAGCAGTACTTC
TRBV7-8,TRBJ2-7,14,.,TRBD1,CASSGRDRDPRIYF,TGTGCCAGCAGCGGCCGGGACAGGGACCCCAGGATCTACTTC
TRBV6-2/TRBV6-3,TRBJ1-5,17,.,TRBD1,CASSTHLRDRSNQPQHF,TGTGCCAGCAGTACCCACCTCCGGGACAGGAGCAATCAGCCCCAGCATTTT
TRBV7-2,TRBJ2-5,14,.,.,CASSLEGFRGTQYF,TGTGCCAGCAGCTTAGAAGGTTTTAGGGGGACCCAGTACTTC
TRBV3-1,TRBJ1-2,15,once,.,CASSFIRGPNYGYTF,TGTGCCAGCAGCTTCATAAGGGGACCTAACTATGGCTACACCTTC
TRBV2,TRBJ1-5,14,.,.,CASSEAGPNQPQHF,TGTGCCAGCAGTGAAGCAGGGCCCAATCAGCCCCAGCATTTT
TRBV3-1,TRBJ1-1,14,.,.,CASSQDTSLTEAFF,TGTGCCAGCAGCCAAGATACCAGTTTAACTGAAGCTTTCTTT
TRBV18,TRBJ2-6,15,few,.,CASSLDRSGANVLTF,TGTGCCAGCTCCCTCGACAGGTCTGGGGCCAACGTCCTGACTTTC
TRBV29-1,TRBJ1-2,15,few,TRBD1,CSVGAGTDLNYGYTF,TGCAGCGTTGGGGCCGGGACAGACTTAAACTATGGCTACACCTTC
TRBV28,TRBJ1-2,12,.,.,CASSRTVDGYTF,TGTGCCAGCAGCCGGACAGTTGATGGCTACACCTTC
TRBV6-2/TRBV6-3,TRBJ2-3,17,.,.,CASSARLGTPKARAQYF,TGTGCCAGCAGCGCACGGCTCGGGACTCCAAAGGCTCGGGCGCAGTATTTT
TRBV5-1,TRBJ2-5,15,.,.,CASSGLGRVEETQYF,TGCGCCAGCAGCGGGTTAGGCAGGGTAGAAGAGACCCAGTACTTC
TRBV5-1,TRBJ2-1,15,.,.,CASSSPPRSYNEQFF,TGCGCCAGCAGCTCCCCACCTCGCTCCTACAATGAGCAGTTCTTC
TRBV7-9,TRBJ1-5,13,.,TRBD1,CASSLSGGKAQHF,TGTGCCAGCAGCTTATCAGGGGGTAAGGCCCAGCATTTT
TRBV28,TRBJ1-5,15,.,.,CASSDQGIGNQPQHF,TGTGCCAGCAGTGATCAGGGGATCGGCAATCAGCCCCAGCATTTT
TRBV3-1,TRBJ1-2,14,.,.,CASSQDGRGRGYTF,TGTGCCAGCAGCCAAGATGGGAGGGGTCGCGGCTACACCTTC
TRBV6-2/TRBV6-3,TRBJ2-2,15,.,TRBD2,CASSPGTRATGELFF,TGTGCCAGCAGTCCCGGGACTAGGGCCACCGGGGAGCTGTTTTTT
TRBV27,TRBJ2-3,16,.,.,CASSTLWTGRADTQYF,TGTGCCAGCAGTACCCTTTGGACAGGGAGGGCAGATACGCAGTATTTT
TRBV11-1,TRBJ2-2,16,.,TRBD1,CASSLAGRGFAGELFF,TGTGCCAGCAGCTTAGCAGGCAGGGGGTTCGCCGGGGAGCTGTTTTTT
TRBV15,TRBJ2-3,15,.,.,CATSSRGGSTDTQYF,TGTGCCACCAGCTCTCGCGGAGGGAGCACAGATACGCAGTATTTT
TRBV12-3/TRBV12-4,TRBJ2-1,15,once,TRBD2,CASSSLGTTNNEQFF,TGTGCCAGCAGCTCACTTGGGACTACCAACAATGAGCAGTTCTTC
TRBV20-1,TRBJ2-3,19,.,TRBD2,CSALMSGGAGSIVADTQYF,TGCAGTGCATTAATGAGCGGGGGGGCCGGTTCGATAGTTGCAGATACGCAGTATTTT
TRBV6-2/TRBV6-3,TRBJ1-2,13,.,TRBD1,CASSLTGAIGYTF,TGTGCCAGCAGTTTGACAGGGGCCATTGGCTACACCTTC
TRBV18,TRBJ2-7,15,few,TRBD2,CASSPLGTGGYEQYF,TGTGCCAGCTCACCTCTTGGGACGGGGGGTTACGAGCAGTACTTC
TRBV19,TRBJ2-7,13,.,TRBD2,CASSQRGGLEQYF,TGTGCCAGTAGCCAGCGGGGGGGCCTCGAGCAGTACTTC
TRBV27,TRBJ1-1,13,.,.,CASRGVLNTEAFF,TGTGCCAGCCGGGGGGTCCTGAACACTGAAGCTTTCTTT
TRBV2,TRBJ2-3,16,.,TRBD2,CASSAPGLASAGTQYF,TGTGCCAGCAGTGCGCCGGGACTAGCATCTGCCGGGACGCAGTATTTT
TRBV29-1,TRBJ1-1,14,.,TRBD1,CSVVRDSAYGEAFF,TGCAGCGTTGTCCGGGACAGTGCTTACGGTGAAGCTTTCTTT
TRBV30,TRBJ2-1,12,.,TRBD2,CACGGAYNEQFF,TGTGCCTGCGGGGGGGCCTACAATGAGCAGTTCTTC
TRBV5-1,TRBJ2-7,18,.,TRBD1,CASSLSGTGLGNLDEQYF,TGCGCCAGCAGCTTATCCGGGACAGGGCTGGGAAATCTTGACGAGCAGTACTTC
TRBV12-3/TRBV12-4,TRBJ1-1,14,.,.,CASRPVGKNTEAFF,TGTGCCAGCCGCCCCGTAGGGAAGAACACTGAAGCTTTCTTT
TRBV7-9,TRBJ2-1,16,.,TRBD2,CASSILSGGSQNEQFF,TGTGCCAGCAGCATCCTTAGCGGGGGGTCTCAGAATGAGCAGTTCTTC
TRBV9,TRBJ2-5,13,.,.,CASSPYTGPGPYF,TGTGCCAGCAGCCCTTATACCGGACCTGGGCCGTACTTC
TRBV12-3/TRBV12-4,TRBJ1-4,16,.,.,CASSLQGVATNEKLFF,TGTGCCAGCAGTTTGCAGGGAGTAGCAACTAATGAAAAACTGTTTTTT
TRBV3-1,TRBJ1-2,15,.,.,CASSLTGTVSYGYTF,TGTGCCAGCAGCCTTACAGGGACGGTTTCCTATGGCTACACCTTC
TRBV5-1,TRBJ2-3,15,.,.,CASSPQGTSTDTQYF,TGCGCCAGCAGCCCCCAGGGGACTAGCACAGATACGCAGTATTTT
TRBV29-1,TRBJ2-3,15,.,TRBD2,CSVPTSGGSTDTQYF,TGCAGCGTGCCCACTAGCGGGGGAAGCACAGATACGCAGTATTTT
TRBV20-1,TRBJ1-1,14,.,.,CSAYGIIKGTEAFF,TGCAGTGCTTACGGGATCATCAAAGGCACTGAAGCTTTCTTT
TRBV6-1,TRBJ2-7,15,.,TRBD2,CASTSGTSGPYEQYF,TGTGCCAGCACCTCCGGGACTAGCGGCCCCTACGAGCAGTACTTC
TRBV6-1,TRBJ2-7,11,.,.,CASTRNYEQYF,TGTGCCAGCACGCGTAACTACGAGCAGTACTTC
TRBV13,TRBJ1-2,17,.,TRBD1,CASGLDRGRRANYGYTF,TGTGCCAGCGGACTGGACAGGGGGCGCCGAGCTAACTATGGCTACACCTTC
TRBV5-1,TRBJ1-6,17,once,TRBD1,CASSFVLPGQGNSPLHF,TGCGCCAGCAGCTTCGTTCTCCCAGGACAGGGTAATTCACCCCTCCACTTT
TRBV5-4,TRBJ2-1,15,.,.,CASSYPGSSYNEQFF,TGTGCCAGCAGCTACCCCGGGAGCTCCTACAATGAGCAGTTCTTC
TRBV18,TRBJ1-1,17,.,.,CASSPLGARSMNTEAFF,TGTGCCAGCTCACCTTTAGGGGCCAGAAGCATGAACACTGAAGCTTTCTTT
TRBV6-2/TRBV6-3,TRBJ1-1,16,.,TRBD1,CASSYYTGAMNTEAFF,TGTGCCAGCAGTTACTATACAGGGGCTATGAACACTGAAGCTTTCTTT
TRBV6-2/TRBV6-3,TRBJ2-5,15,.,.,CASSRLGPRGETQYF,TGTGCCAGCAGTCGACTAGGTCCACGAGGGGAGACCCAGTACTTC